These 10 T cell receptor beta chains came from one sample sequenced in a study of cytomegalovirus exposure and HLA in healthy donors. PCR amplification relied on 60 Vbeta primers (plus 13 Jbeta primers). This table comes from immunoSEQ multiplex PCR, and its TCRdb copy is limited to in-frame clones, with some not included. The table includes about 98,000 clones, 70% detected once. Sequencing was carried out using PBMCs. The receptors shown here come from a man aged 45-65 years in good health and CMV-seronegative.

The chain carries TRBV30 and TRBJ2-1; no clear D gene. Trimming pared 4 bases from V and 2 bases from J, leaving 12 bases between. This CDR3 has 14 amino acids. Germline CDR1 GTSNPN, CDR2 SVGIG (reference sequence). CDR3 sequence: CAWTGIGTYNEQFF. CDR3 DNA: TGTGCCTGGACGGGTATCGGCACCTACAATGAGCAGTTCTTC. The full variable domain, completed using reference TRBV30 and TRBJ2-1, is SQTIHQWPATLVQPVGSPLSLECTVEGTSNPNLYWYRQAAGRGLQLLFYSVGIGQISSEVPQNLSASRPQDRQFILSSKKLLLSDSGFYLCAWTGIGTYNEQFFGPGTRLTVL.

This clone was observed a single time. This rearrangement joins TRBV5-4 to TRBJ2-5; no definite D call. V was shortened by 0 bases and J by 0 bases, with 6 bases between the two germline ends. CDR1 SGHNT and CDR2 YYREEE come from the germline V gene (reference sequence). CDR3 size: 14 residues. The CDR3 region has the DNA TGTGCCAGCAGCTTGGGGTCAGACCAAGAGACCCAGTACTTC. Translated: CASSLGSDQETQYF.

This chain's CDR3 is CASSRPGGLGYEQYF. CDR3 sequence (DNA): TGTGCCAGTAGTAGGCCAGGGGGCCTTGGGTACGAGCAGTACTTC. This chain links TRBV19 with TRBJ2-7; 8 bases agree with TRBD1. V was clipped by 4 bases and J by 4 bases; unmatched bases: 9. The CDR3 runs to 15 residues. Germline values: CDR1 LNHDA, CDR2 SQIVND (reference sequence).

The J gene is TRBJ1-3, the V gene TRBV11-2; D gene uncertain. V lost 5 bases, J lost 6 bases, and 17 bases lay in between. CDR1 is SGHAT, CDR2 FQNNGV, per germline. The CDR3 has 15 amino acids. DNA of the CDR3: TGTGCCAGCAGCCCCTTCTCCCGGCGGCTAAACACCATATATTTT. It codes for CASSPFSRRLNTIYF.

This clone appeared a few times. V usage is TRBV29-1 and J usage is TRBJ2-1; D perhaps matches TRBD2 (5 bases). This CDR3 spans 11 amino acids. Germline lookup yields CDR1 SQVTM and CDR2 ANQGSEA. Trimming left V 7 bases short and J 8 bases short, with 12 bases between. CDR3 sequence reads: CSAGVLDEQFF. The DNA for the CDR3 is TGCAGCGCCGGGGTACTGGATGAGCAGTTCTTC.

The V and J genes are TRBV6-6 and TRBJ2-4; D gene uncertain. CDR1 is MNHNY, CDR2 SVGAGI, per germline (reference sequence). V was clipped by 6 bases and J by 9 bases, with 18 bases between them. This CDR3 contains 14 residues. The chain's CDR3 is CASRNTATLFIQYF. Written as DNA, the CDR3 is TGTGCCAGCAGGAACACAGCAACCCTATTCATTCAGTACTTC.

The chain recombines TRBV19 with TRBJ2-7; 7 bases fit TRBD1. The CDR3 is 14 residues long. The germline CDR1 and CDR2 sequences are LNHDA and SQIVND (reference sequence). The V gene end was trimmed by 4 bases and the J gene end by 3 bases; junction bases not matched to a gene: 6. The CDR3, as DNA: TGTGCCAGTAGTACGGGACAGAAGAACTACGAGCAGTACTTC. Its translation is CASSTGQKNYEQYF.

The rearrangement links TRBV4-3 to TRBJ1-1; TRBD1 agrees at 7 bases. V dropped 0 bases and J dropped 1; count of bases not matched to a gene: 5. Germline CDR1 reads LGHNA; CDR2 reads YSLEER. The CDR3 totals 16 residues. This CDR3 reads CASSQDHAGGNTEAFF. CDR3 DNA: TGCGCCAGCAGCCAAGATCACGCAGGGGGGAACACTGAAGCTTTCTTT.

This clone was counted between two and nine times. This sequence joins TRBV5-1 and TRBJ1-1; D may be TRBD1 (6 bases). The CDR3 extends over 12 amino acids. Germline CDR1 reads SGHRS; CDR2 reads YFSETQ. The V gene lost 4 bases and the J gene lost 5 bases, with 9 bases spanning the gap. DNA of the CDR3: TGCGCCAGCAGCAGGGGGGGGACTGAAGCTTTCTTT. Translating gives CASSRGGTEAFF.

The chain couples TRBV10-3 to TRBJ1-6; D not certain. In germline, CDR1 is ENHRY, CDR2 SYGVKD. V was clipped by 7 bases and J by 8 bases, with 15 bases between them. CDR3 size: 14 residues. The CDR3 here is CAITPAEGHSPLHF. The CDR3 nucleotides read TGTGCCATCACCCCGGCGGAAGGCCATTCACCCCTCCACTTT.